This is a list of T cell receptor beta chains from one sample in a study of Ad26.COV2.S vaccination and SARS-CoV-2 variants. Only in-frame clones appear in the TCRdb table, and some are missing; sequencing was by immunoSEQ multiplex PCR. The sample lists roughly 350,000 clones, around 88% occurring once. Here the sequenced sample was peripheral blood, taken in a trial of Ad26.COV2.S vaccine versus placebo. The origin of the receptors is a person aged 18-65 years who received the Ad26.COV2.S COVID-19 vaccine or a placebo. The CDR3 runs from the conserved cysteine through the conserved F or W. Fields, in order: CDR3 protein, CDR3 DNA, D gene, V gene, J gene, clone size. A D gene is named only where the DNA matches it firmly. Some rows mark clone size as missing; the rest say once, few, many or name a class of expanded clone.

CASSLSTTLAGRGNEQFF	TGTGCCAGCAGCTTAAGTACCACTCTAGCGGGGCGTGGCAATGAGCAGTTCTTC	TRBD2	TRBV7-8	TRBJ2-1	-
CASSFPNSPLHF	TGTGCCAGCAGCTTCCCTAATTCACCCCTCCACTTT	-	TRBV7-2	TRBJ1-6	-
CASSPGSRSPLHF	TGTGCCAGCAGTCCAGGGTCGCGGTCACCCCTCCACTTT	-	TRBV6-2/TRBV6-3	TRBJ1-6	-
CASSGGTFGTEAFF	TGCGCCAGCAGCGGGGGGACCTTCGGCACTGAAGCTTTCTTT	-	TRBV5-1	TRBJ1-1	-
CASSEEDSLNYGYTF	TGTGCCAGCAGTGAGGAGGACAGCCTTAACTATGGCTACACCTTC	-	TRBV6-4	TRBJ1-2	once
CASSLQGAQPQHF	TGTGCCAGCAGCTTACAGGGGGCTCAGCCCCAGCATTTT	TRBD1	TRBV5-5	TRBJ1-5	-
CASSYSRGGLGNEQFF	TGTGCCAGCAGTTACTCGCGGGGAGGACTTGGGAATGAGCAGTTCTTC	-	TRBV6-5	TRBJ2-1	once
CASSQDRQQGYGYTF	TGTGCCAGCAGCCAAGATCGTCAACAGGGGTATGGCTACACCTTC	TRBD1	TRBV4-2	TRBJ1-2	-
CATSDFREREAFTDTQYF	TGTGCCACCAGTGATTTTAGGGAGCGGGAGGCCTTCACAGATACGCAGTATTTT	TRBD2	TRBV24-1	TRBJ2-3	-
CASSLDGNSPLHF	TGTGCCAGCAGCTTAGACGGGAATTCACCCCTCCACTTT	-	TRBV7-9	TRBJ1-6	-
CASSPTGTGLSSYEQYF	TGTGCCAGCAGCCCGACGGGGACAGGGCTTAGCTCCTACGAGCAGTACTTC	TRBD1	TRBV4-2	TRBJ2-7	-
CASSLLAGGRNEQFF	TGTGCCAGCAGTCTACTAGCGGGGGGCCGGAATGAGCAGTTCTTC	TRBD2	TRBV6-2/TRBV6-3	TRBJ2-1	-
CASSGSREEQFF	TGTGCCAGCTCAGGGAGTAGGGAGGAGCAGTTCTTC	-	TRBV2	TRBJ2-1	-
CASSGGQPYNEQFF	TGCGCCAGCAGCGGGGGACAGCCCTACAATGAGCAGTTCTTC	TRBD1	TRBV5-1	TRBJ2-1	-
CASARGLEYGYTF	TGTGCCAGCGCGCGGGGGCTGGAGTATGGCTACACCTTC	-	TRBV6-5	TRBJ1-2	-
CASSISRQPSYEQYF	TGTGCCAGTAGTATAAGTAGACAGCCCTCCTACGAGCAGTACTTC	-	TRBV19	TRBJ2-7	-
CASSQDRMNTEAFF	TGCGCCAGCAGCCAAGACAGAATGAACACTGAAGCTTTCTTT	-	TRBV4-1	TRBJ1-1	-
CASSTTLGNQPQHF	TGTGCCAGTAGTACAACGCTGGGAAATCAGCCCCAGCATTTT	-	TRBV19	TRBJ1-5	-
CAIRGGQGSYNEQFF	TGTGCCATCAGGGGGGGGCAGGGCTCCTACAATGAGCAGTTCTTC	-	TRBV10-3	TRBJ2-1	-
CASGPLVDTQYF	TGTGCCAGTGGCCCACTCGTCGATACGCAGTATTTT	-	TRBV19	TRBJ2-3	-
CASSLTAGSIGTEAFF	TGTGCCAGCAGCTTAACAGCCGGGTCAATAGGTACTGAAGCTTTCTTT	-	TRBV7-6	TRBJ1-1	-
CASSLERYSYNSPLHF	TGCGCCAGCAGCTTGGAACGGTATTCCTATAATTCACCCCTCCACTTT	-	TRBV5-1	TRBJ1-6	-
CASSIPGLELRQYF	TGTGCCAGTAGTATACCCGGACTAGAGCTGAGACAGTACTTC	TRBD2	TRBV19	TRBJ2-7	-
CATSRDRSALEAFF	TGTGCCACCAGCAGAGATCGGTCAGCGCTTGAAGCTTTCTTT	-	TRBV15	TRBJ1-1	-
CASSQDLVAPDLTYEQYF	TGCGCCAGCAGCCAAGATCTCGTAGCGCCAGACCTGACCTACGAGCAGTACTTC	-	TRBV4-3	TRBJ2-7	-
CAISDGFGGEAEQYF	TGTGCCATCAGTGATGGGTTTGGCGGGGAAGCCGAGCAGTACTTC	-	TRBV10-3	TRBJ2-7	-
CASSLASSGQGALAFF	TGTGCCAGCAGCTTGGCCTCCTCGGGACAGGGGGCTTTAGCTTTCTTT	TRBD1	TRBV5-6	TRBJ1-1	-
CASGLGGAYNEQFF	TGTGCTAGTGGTTTAGGGGGGGCCTACAATGAGCAGTTCTTC	-	TRBV12-5	TRBJ2-1	-
CASSYRGAGVSNEQFF	TGTGCCAGCAGCTACCGTGGCGCCGGGGTTAGTAATGAGCAGTTCTTC	-	TRBV3-1/TRBV3-2	TRBJ2-1	-
CASSVDVRQPQHF	TGTGCCAGCAGCGTGGACGTCCGGCAGCCCCAGCATTTT	-	TRBV9	TRBJ1-5	-
CSASKPFGAELGETQYF	TGCAGTGCTAGTAAGCCATTCGGTGCGGAGCTGGGAGAGACCCAGTACTTC	-	TRBV20-1	TRBJ2-5	-
CASSPPRAGELFF	TGTGCCAGCTCACCCCCAAGGGCCGGGGAGCTGTTTTTT	-	TRBV18	TRBJ2-2	-
CASSYPSTAATDTQYF	TGTGCCAGCAGTTACCCTTCCACTGCGGCCACAGATACGCAGTATTTT	-	TRBV6-2/TRBV6-3	TRBJ2-3	-
CASSSLGLAGYPHTQYF	TGTGCCAGCAGTTCCCTTGGACTAGCGGGGTACCCTCATACGCAGTATTTT	TRBD2	TRBV27	TRBJ2-3	-
CASSTLPTTGQTEAFF	TGTGCCAGCAGCACACTTCCTACGACAGGGCAAACTGAAGCTTTCTTT	-	TRBV21-1	TRBJ1-1	once
CASSYIGFETQYF	TGTGCCAGCAGTTACATCGGGTTTGAGACCCAGTACTTC	-	TRBV6-2/TRBV6-3	TRBJ2-5	-
CASSQGQNEKLFF	TGCGCCAGCAGCCAAGGGCAAAATGAAAAACTGTTTTTT	-	TRBV4-1	TRBJ1-4	few
CASRTADYTDTQYF	TGTGCCAGCAGGACCGCGGACTACACAGATACGCAGTATTTT	-	TRBV6-5	TRBJ2-3	-
CASSARDRLWSAFF	TGTGCCAGCAGCGCACGGGACAGGCTTTGGTCGGCTTTCTTT	TRBD1	TRBV27	TRBJ1-1	-
CASSARSGGTSYNSPLHF	TGTGCCAGCAGCGCCCGATCCGGGGGTACCTCCTATAATTCACCCCTCCACTTT	-	TRBV9	TRBJ1-6	-
CASSIGNKETQYF	TGTGCCAGTAGTATCGGCAATAAAGAGACCCAGTACTTC	-	TRBV19	TRBJ2-5	-
CSAGLAGETGELFF	TGCAGCGCTGGACTAGCGGGGGAAACCGGGGAGCTGTTTTTT	TRBD2	TRBV29-1	TRBJ2-2	-
CASSENTRGYTF	TGTGCCAGCAGCGAAAATACCAGGGGCTACACCTTC	-	TRBV7-9	TRBJ1-2	-